The TCR beta chain under discussion was sequenced for a study of blood T cell repertoires in COVID-19. Study background: Sites in the United States, Italy and Spain provided acute and convalescent COVID-19 samples. PBMCs, B-cell-depleted T cells, or T cells provided the cDNA or gDNA that made up the material.

In the source study's methods: By means of reference gene primer amplification, nucleated cell counts were estimated. Libraries were prepared by immunoSEQ multiplex PCR; TCRdb keeps only in-frame clonotypes and omits some of them. V and J calls and clone size are as listed in that table; D and trimming were resolved from the DNA. Of 150,000 to 200,000 clones listed, over 75% are singletons. Material: peripheral blood. This sequence originates from a woman in her 70s with acute or convalescent COVID-19.

In DNA form, the CDR3 reads TGTGCCATCAGTTTGGGAGCCCCAGGGGCCAGCTACGAGCAGTACTTC. Protein sequence: CAISLGAPGASYEQYF. The V gene is TRBV10-3, the J gene TRBJ2-7, with D possibly TRBD1 on 6 matching bases. The V end was cut by 5 bases, the J end by 3 bases, with 20 bases between. From germline, CDR1 is ENHRY and CDR2 SYGVKD. This CDR3 region has 16 residues.